This section outlines one T cell receptor beta chain sequence together with its context. Its antigen remains unknown. Trimming cost V 3 bases and J 8 bases; bases outside gene matches: 7. CDR1 is SGDLS and CDR2 is YYNGEE in the germline V gene. The CDR3 extends over 14 amino acids. The sample comes from a study of graft-versus-host responses after intestinal transplantation. General study findings and limits: With peak circulating GvH clone levels came an association with early post-transplant HvG declines. Allograft clonal ratios (graft-versus-host to host-versus-graft) were high in patients who had graft-donor T cell macrochimerism. Some GvH clones appeared in ileal mucosa or blood before recipient bone marrow.

Measured with immunoSEQ multiplex PCR; TCRdb has only the in-frame clones, and not every one. Among approximately 130,000 clones, more than 90% were seen once, and the ten largest hold 0.16%. V is TRBV9 and J is TRBJ2-1, with 8 bases identical to TRBD2. Specimen: unstimulated CD4+ T cells sorted from spleen or lymph node cells, collected before intestinal transplant. This sequence originates from a human donor who received an intestinal transplant. CDR3 loop: CASSANSGGYEQFF. The CDR3 DNA follows: TGTGCCAGCAGCGCAAACAGCGGGGGCTATGAGCAGTTCTTC.